The sequence of this TCR beta chain was determined in a study of blood T cells in healthy people across ages. In this sample, this clonotype turned up a few times. CDR3 length: 13 residues. CDR1 LGHDT and CDR2 YNNKEL come from the germline V gene (reference sequence). Trimming took off 1 base at V and 2 bases at J, with 5 bases between the two ends. Sample-barcoded 5' priming and a J-beta primer mix drove a second PCR of roughly 6 to 12 cycles. One entry per CDR3 protein, called by TCRdb with MiXCR from the 5' RACE reads. The top ten hold approximately 37% of the sample, which has approximately 600,000 distinct CDR3 sequences, around three fifths seen once.

The J gene is TRBJ2-5, the V gene TRBV3-1; D uncertain. The specimen was blood. This TCR derives from a man aged 55 to 70 in good health. The chain's CDR3 is CASSQAFQETQYF. CDR3 sequence (DNA): TGTGCCAGCAGCCAAGCTTTTCAAGAGACCCAGTACTTC.